Each of the 6 T cell receptor beta chains below was sequenced from the same sample in a study of cytomegalovirus exposure and HLA in healthy donors. 13 Jbeta primers and 60 Vbeta primers were used for the PCR. Measured with immunoSEQ multiplex PCR; TCRdb has only the in-frame clones, and not every one. The sample includes more than 100,000 clones, around four fifths seen only once; the top ten take approximately 1.5%. Sequenced sample: PBMCs. The source of these receptors is a man in his forties in good health and CMV-seronegative.

In the case of this clone: This CDR3 is also generated by other DNA sequences in the sample. The CDR3, as DNA: TGTGCCAGCAGCGCGGGGAATGAGCAGTTCTTC. Protein sequence: CASSAGNEQFF. The V and J genes are TRBV9 and TRBJ2-1; D is perhaps TRBD2 (5 bases). Looked up from germline, CDR1 is SGDLS and CDR2 is YYNGEE. V was trimmed by 3 bases and J by 7 bases, leaving 5 bases between them. The CDR3 extends over 11 amino acids.

The V call is TRBV4-3, the J call TRBJ1-1, with D unclear. Germline V CDR1 and CDR2: LGHNA, YSLEER. Trimming removed 4 bases at V and 1 base at J, with 13 bases between. The CDR3 runs 15 residues. The CDR3 DNA follows: TGCGCCAGCAGCCGCCACGGACTAAAGAACACTGAAGCTTTCTTT. It yields the protein CASSRHGLKNTEAFF.

The J gene is TRBJ1-1, the V gene TRBV6-5; no reliable D call. Germline loops: CDR1 MNHEY, CDR2 SVGAGI. Trimming cost V 0 bases and J 1 base, with 9 bases left between them. The CDR3 runs to 15 residues. The CDR3 is CASSYSIGGNTEAFF. The CDR3 DNA reads TGTGCCAGCAGTTACTCGATAGGCGGGAACACTGAAGCTTTCTTT.

J is TRBJ1-2 and V is TRBV7-6, with no clear D. CDR3 length: 13 amino acids. V lost 2 bases and J lost 2, with 6 bases in between. From germline, CDR1 is SGHVS and CDR2 FNYEAQ. Here the CDR3 reads CASSLSQNYGYTF. As DNA, the CDR3 is TGTGCCAGCAGCTTATCCCAGAACTATGGCTACACCTTC.

The gene calls are TRBV4-1 and TRBJ2-1; D is possibly TRBD1 (7 bases). Germline V gene sequence: CDR1 MGHRA, CDR2 YSYEKL. The CDR3 has 17 amino acids. V was shortened by 3 bases and J by 7 bases, with 22 bases between the two germline ends. CDR3 bases: TGCGCCAGCAGCCAGTCTACCGGGACACCAGGGGGGAATGAGCAGTTCTTC. Translating it yields CASSQSTGTPGGNEQFF.

The V call is TRBV5-1, the J call TRBJ1-6; 9 bases are shared with TRBD1. The germline V gene has CDR1 SGHRS and CDR2 YFSETQ. The CDR3 spans 16 residues. With V trimmed by 3 bases and J by 6 bases, 7 bases remained unmatched. CDR3 amino acids: CASSSLPTGGNSPLHF. CDR3 coding DNA: TGCGCCAGCAGCTCTCTCCCGACAGGGGGTAATTCACCCCTCCACTTT.